This paragraph reports one T cell receptor (beta chain). Its antigen remains unidentified. These data are taken from a study of shared clonotypes between healthy human individuals. Turning to the study itself: Each donor's CD4 naive and CD4 memory cells filled three plates apiece, CD8 naive two, and CD8 memory one.

Healthy and HIV-negative, the adult donors had no recent acute infections or vaccinations. Study results and limitations: Estimated richness values were generally larger in naive subsets than in memory subsets.

Trimming cost V 3 bases and J 4 bases, with 12 bases left between them. CDR3 length: 14 residues. Germline V gives CDR1 MGHDK, CDR2 SYGVNS. How the authors handled the data: Filtering differed for immunoSEQ, which gave only junction sequences without quality scores. Method: immunoSEQ multiplex PCR; TCRdb's copy keeps in-frame clones and lacks some. V, J and clone size are taken as reported in that table, and D and trimming were inferred from the DNA itself. The sample includes around 1.1 million clones, 70% to 85% seen only once; the top ten take about 0.89%. The V call is TRBV25-1, the J call TRBJ1-2, with D perhaps matching TRBD1 (5 bases). This receptor was identified in a man aged 18 to 30 in good health. Some clones in this sample may be carry-over from other donors' samples. The specimen sequenced was memory CD4+ T cells from PBMCs. The subset was: CD45RA-negative fraction. The CDR3 protein is CASSEADTVYGYTF. The CDR3 region has the DNA TGTGCCAGCAGTGAGGCGGACACCGTCTATGGCTACACCTTC.